These T cell receptor beta chains were read from a single sample in a study of shared clonotypes between healthy human individuals. Assay used: immunoSEQ multiplex PCR; TCRdb lists only in-frame clones, some missing. The data show roughly 2.5 million clones, 85% to 95% seen once. The sample was naive CD4+ T cells sorted from blood. The receptor source for this set is a young man in good health. Each CDR3 is given with its conserved first and last residue. The D gene is left open where the match is weak. A row's size may be missing; if present it is once, few, many or a size class.

d_call: TRBD2; clone_size: -; j_call: TRBJ2-2; v_call: TRBV7-2; cdr3_nt: TGTGCCAGCAGCTTTAGCGGGCCCACCGGGGAGCTGTTTTTT; cdr3_aa: CASSFSGPTGELFF
d_call: -; clone_size: -; j_call: TRBJ2-6; v_call: TRBV5-1; cdr3_nt: TGCGCCAGCAGCTTGGGCGGGTCTGGGGCCAACGTCCTGACTTTC; cdr3_aa: CASSLGGSGANVLTF
d_call: -; clone_size: few; j_call: TRBJ1-5; v_call: TRBV30; cdr3_nt: TGTGCCTGGAGTGTTTTACAGTCACATCAGCCCCAGCATTTT; cdr3_aa: CAWSVLQSHQPQHF
d_call: -; clone_size: -; j_call: TRBJ2-7; v_call: TRBV5-1; cdr3_nt: TGCGCCAGCAGCTTGCAGACAAGCTCCTACGAGCAGTACTTC; cdr3_aa: CASSLQTSSYEQYF
d_call: -; clone_size: -; j_call: TRBJ2-3; v_call: TRBV29-1; cdr3_nt: TGCAGCGTTGACCCCGCAAGTCCCTCAGATACGCAGTATTTT; cdr3_aa: CSVDPASPSDTQYF
d_call: -; clone_size: -; j_call: TRBJ2-5; v_call: TRBV2; cdr3_nt: TGTGCCAGCAGTGAAACGGGGGTAGAGACCCAGTACTTC; cdr3_aa: CASSETGVETQYF
d_call: -; clone_size: -; j_call: TRBJ1-2; v_call: TRBV6-5; cdr3_nt: TGTGCCAGCAGTTCCGGGGTTAACTATGGCTACACCTTC; cdr3_aa: CASSSGVNYGYTF
d_call: -; clone_size: -; j_call: TRBJ2-2; v_call: TRBV5-1; cdr3_nt: TGCGCCAGCAGCTTGCGTACAAGGGGCTCGAACACCGGGGAGCTGTTTTTT; cdr3_aa: CASSLRTRGSNTGELFF
d_call: -; clone_size: -; j_call: TRBJ2-7; v_call: TRBV25-1; cdr3_nt: TGTGCCAGCAGTGAATACAGCAGGGTTTCGGGCGAGCAGTACTTC; cdr3_aa: CASSEYSRVSGEQYF
d_call: TRBD2; clone_size: -; j_call: TRBJ2-3; v_call: TRBV10-3; cdr3_nt: TGTGCCATCAGCGGACTAGCGGGGGATACGCAGTATTTT; cdr3_aa: CAISGLAGDTQYF
d_call: -; clone_size: -; j_call: TRBJ2-3; v_call: TRBV7-2; cdr3_nt: TGTGCCAGCAGCTTAGATGTTGTCACAGATACGCAGTATTTT; cdr3_aa: CASSLDVVTDTQYF
d_call: -; clone_size: -; j_call: TRBJ2-7; v_call: TRBV6-6; cdr3_nt: TGTGCCAGCAGTTACTCCTTCGAGGGGCGATTCTACGAGCAGTACTTC; cdr3_aa: CASSYSFEGRFYEQYF